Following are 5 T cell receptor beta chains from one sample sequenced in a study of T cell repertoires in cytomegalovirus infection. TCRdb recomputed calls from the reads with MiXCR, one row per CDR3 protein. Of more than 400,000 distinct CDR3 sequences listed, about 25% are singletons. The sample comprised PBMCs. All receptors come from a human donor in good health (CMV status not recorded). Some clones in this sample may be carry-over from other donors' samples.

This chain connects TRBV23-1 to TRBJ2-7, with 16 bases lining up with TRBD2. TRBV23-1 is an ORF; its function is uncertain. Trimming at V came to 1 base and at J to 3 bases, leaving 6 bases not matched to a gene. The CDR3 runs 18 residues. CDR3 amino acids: CASSQFAGTSGRVYEQYV. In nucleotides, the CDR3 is TGCGCCAGCAGTCAATTTGCCGGGACTAGCGGGAGGGTCTACGAGCAGTACGTC.

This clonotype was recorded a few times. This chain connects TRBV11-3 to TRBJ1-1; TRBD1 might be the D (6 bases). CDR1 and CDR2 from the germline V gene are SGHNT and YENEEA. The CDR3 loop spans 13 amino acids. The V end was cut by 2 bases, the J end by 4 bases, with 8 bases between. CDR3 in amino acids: CASSLQQGTEAFF. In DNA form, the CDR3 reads TGTGCCAGCAGCTTACAACAGGGCACTGAAGCTTTCTTT.

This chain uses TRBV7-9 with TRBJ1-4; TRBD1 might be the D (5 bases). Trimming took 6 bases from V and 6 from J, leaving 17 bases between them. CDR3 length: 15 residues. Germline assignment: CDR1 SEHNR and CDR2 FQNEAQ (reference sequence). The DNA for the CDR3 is TGTGCCAGCAGTCCACCCCCCTTCAGGGATGAAAAACTGTTTTTT. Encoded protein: CASSPPPFRDEKLFF. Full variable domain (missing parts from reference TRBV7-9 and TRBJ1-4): DTGVSQNPRHKITKRGQNVTFRCDPISEHNRLYWYRQTLGQGPEFLTYFQNEAQLEKSRLLSDRFSAERPKGSFSTLEIQRTEQGDSAMYLCASSPPPFRDEKLFFGSGTQLSVL.

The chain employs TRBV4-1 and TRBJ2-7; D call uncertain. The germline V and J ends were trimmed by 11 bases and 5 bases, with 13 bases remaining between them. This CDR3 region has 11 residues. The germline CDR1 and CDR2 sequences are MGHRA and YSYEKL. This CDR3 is CAAVVVDEQYV. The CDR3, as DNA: TGCGCCGCCGTCGTGGTAGACGAGCAGTACGTC.

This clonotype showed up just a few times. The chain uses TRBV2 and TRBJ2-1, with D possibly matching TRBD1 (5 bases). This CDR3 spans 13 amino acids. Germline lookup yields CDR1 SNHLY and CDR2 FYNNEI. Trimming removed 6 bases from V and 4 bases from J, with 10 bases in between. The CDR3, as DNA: TGTGCCAGCAGATACAGGTTATACAATGAGCAGTTCTTC. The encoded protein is CASRYRLYNEQFF. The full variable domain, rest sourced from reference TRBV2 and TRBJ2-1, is EPEVTQTPSHQVTQMGQEVILRCVPISNHLYFYWYRQILGQKVEFLVSFYNNEISEKSEIFDDQFSVERPDGSNFTLKIRSTKLEDSAMYFCASRYRLYNEQFFGPGTRLTVL.